Shown below are 7 T cell receptor beta chains from a single sample sequenced in a study of T cells in Graves' hyperthyroidism and ophthalmopathy. Amplified TCR beta CDR3 regions derived from RNA transcripts. RT-PCR in the first round (using the HTBI primer set) targeted the TCR CDR3. Each CDR3 protein is one row after TCRdb ran MiXCR on the multiplex PCR reads. The profile shows about 700,000 distinct CDR3 sequences, 14% of them singletons. What was sequenced was blood. The receptors originated from a woman between 18 and 30 years old with Graves' hyperthyroidism.

This clonotype has a handful of counts. The J gene is TRBJ1-2, the V gene TRBV6-1, with TRBD1 as a possible D gene (6 bases). The germline V gene encodes CDR1 MNHNS and CDR2 SASEGT. The ends were cut back, 5 bases at V and 3 bases at J, with 13 bases in the middle. The CDR3 runs to 14 residues. The CDR3 DNA reads TGTGCCAGCAGTACCAGCCCAGGGGACTATGGCTACACCTTC. It codes for CASSTSPGDYGYTF.

This clonotype was found many times. The V gene is TRBV15, the J gene TRBJ1-2, with D possibly matching TRBD1 (6 bases). The length of the CDR3 is 17 residues. From germline, CDR1 is LNHNV and CDR2 YYDKDF (reference sequence). The V end was cut by 4 bases, the J end by 5 bases, with 23 bases between. The CDR3: CATSTPPTGLRTYGYTF. CDR3 DNA sequence: TGTGCCACCAGCACACCGCCTACAGGGCTCCGGACATATGGCTACACCTTC.

V gene TRBV30 combines with J gene TRBJ2-7; D call uncertain. There are 11 residues in the CDR3. Trimming left V 5 bases short and J 9 bases short, with 14 bases between. Germline V gives CDR1 GTSNPN, CDR2 SVGIG (reference sequence). DNA of the CDR3: TGTGCCTGGGGCCGGTCTTTCTGGCAGTACTTC. This codes for CAWGRSFWQYF.

In this sample, this clonotype turned up many times. The chain carries TRBV7-2 and TRBJ2-4, with a tentative D call TRBD2 (5 bases). The germline CDR1 and CDR2 sequences are SGHTA and FQGNSA. Between the trimmed V and J ends, which lost 7 bases and 2 bases, there was a span of 12 bases. The CDR3 consists of 14 residues. DNA for the CDR3: TGTGCCAGCACCGAGGGTGGATCCAAAAACATTCAGTACTTC. It encodes CASTEGGSKNIQYF.

This clonotype has only a few counts. This sequence joins TRBV6-2 or TRBV6-3 and TRBJ2-7; 7 bases agree with TRBD2. The CDR3 totals 16 residues. From germline, CDR1 is MNHEY and CDR2 SVGEGT. V was pared by 1 base and J by 5 bases, with 11 bases of the junction left unmatched. The CDR3 loop reads CASSYFLPGGVDEQYF. DNA for the CDR3: TGTGCCAGCAGTTACTTCCTCCCGGGGGGAGTCGACGAGCAGTACTTC.

This clonotype was picked up a small number of times. V is TRBV28 and J is TRBJ2-2; D might be TRBD2 (6 bases). The V and J ends lost 5 bases and 2 bases respectively, with 18 bases between them. The CDR3 length is 17 residues. Germline V gene sequence: CDR1 MDHEN, CDR2 SYDVKM. The CDR3 DNA sequence: TGTGCCAGCAGTCCCCCTTTCTGGCGGGGTAACACCGGGGAGCTGTTTTTT. It is translated as CASSPPFWRGNTGELFF.

This clonotype was counted only a few times. This sequence joins TRBV27 and TRBJ2-2, with TRBD2 matching over 7 bases. Germline values: CDR1 MNHEY, CDR2 SMNVEV (reference sequence). Trimming at V came to 4 bases and at J to 4 bases, leaving 6 bases not matched to a gene. CDR3 length equals 15 residues. This chain's CDR3 is CASSSWGGPTGELFF. CDR3 sequence (DNA): TGTGCCAGCAGTTCCTGGGGGGGACCCACCGGGGAGCTGTTTTTT.